One and the same sample provided the 21 T cell receptor beta chains below, sequenced in a study of PD-1 blockade in mismatch repair-deficient tumors. Clones were sequenced by immunoSEQ multiplex PCR, and TCRdb holds only the in-frame ones, with some missing. Of about 130,000 clones detected, more than 70% appear once; the ten largest clones hold 12%. The source was peripheral blood, collected about 17 months after starting pembrolizumab. The source of these receptors is an adult with mismatch repair-deficient cancer.

This clone was counted a few times. The gene calls are TRBV11-1 and TRBJ1-1; D unclear. CDR1 SGHAT and CDR2 FQDESV come from the germline V gene (reference sequence). CDR3 length equals 13 residues. With 1 base removed from V and 0 bases from J, the gap between germline ends came to 3 bases. This CDR3 is CASSLGLNTEAFF. CDR3 in DNA: TGTGCCAGCAGCTTAGGACTGAACACTGAAGCTTTCTTT.

This sequence joins TRBV10-2 and TRBJ2-1; TRBD2 matches at 8 bases. Germline trimming cut 3 bases from V and 1 base from J; bases unmatched to any gene: 2. Germline CDR1 WSHSY, CDR2 SAAADI. The CDR3 spans 15 residues. The CDR3 here is CASSELAGSYNEQFF. The CDR3 DNA is TGCGCCAGCAGTGAATTAGCGGGATCCTACAATGAGCAGTTCTTC.

This clone was recorded a few times. The sample holds other DNA sequences that translate to the same CDR3. The chain employs TRBV18 and TRBJ2-7, with 8 nucleotides matching TRBD1. The CDR3 sequence is 13 residues long. Germline loops: CDR1 KGHSH, CDR2 LQKENI. The ends lost 6 bases at V and 3 bases at J; junction bases unmatched: 4. The chain's CDR3 is CASSPGTGYEQYF. CDR3 coding DNA: TGTGCCAGCTCTCCCGGGACAGGCTACGAGCAGTACTTC.

This chain links TRBV16 with TRBJ1-1, with D tentatively TRBD1 (5 bases). The CDR3 is made up of 14 amino acids. The germline CDR1 and CDR2 sequences are KGHSY and FQNENV. V lost 6 bases, J lost 2 bases, and 13 bases lay in between. CDR3 DNA: TGTGCCAGCAGACTCGCCGGGACCAACACTGAAGCTTTCTTT. Translated, it gives CASRLAGTNTEAFF.

The rearrangement links TRBV2 to TRBJ2-3; 7 bases map to TRBD1. CDR1 and CDR2 (germline): SNHLY, FYNNEI. This CDR3 region has 15 residues. Trimming cost V 3 bases and J 3 bases; bases outside gene matches: 6. DNA for the CDR3: TGTGCCAGCAGTGACGACAGGGAGTATACAGATACGCAGTATTTT. Protein: CASSDDREYTDTQYF. Full variable domain (outside the CDR3, taken from reference TRBV2 and TRBJ2-3): EPEVTQTPSHQVTQMGQEVILRCVPISNHLYFYWYRQILGQKVEFLVSFYNNEISEKSEIFDDQFSVERPDGSNFTLKIRSTKLEDSAMYFCASSDDREYTDTQYFGPGTRLTVL.

Only one count was recorded for this clone. V and J are TRBV7-8 and TRBJ1-5; a possible D gene is TRBD1 (5 bases). Germline V lookup: CDR1 SGHVS, CDR2 FQNEAQ. This CDR3 is built from 15 residues. Trimming left V 5 bases short and J 7 bases short, with 18 bases between. CDR3 DNA: TGTGCCAGCAGCCCCATTGAGGGTTCAGGGCAGCCCCAGCATTTT. As protein: CASSPIEGSGQPQHF.

The chain couples TRBV7-2 to TRBJ2-7, with 11 bases aligning to TRBD2. Per the germline V gene, CDR1 is SGHTA and CDR2 is FQGNSA. V trimming: 3 bases; J trimming: 3 bases; junction bases outside the gene matches: 4. The CDR3 consists of 15 residues. The CDR3 DNA sequence: TGTGCCAGCAGCTTGAGACTAGCGGGGTTCTACGAGCAGTACTTC. Protein: CASSLRLAGFYEQYF.

This chain connects TRBV5-1 to TRBJ2-7, with D possibly matching TRBD1 (5 bases). The ends were cut back, 5 bases at V and 1 base at J, with 16 bases in the middle. Per germline, CDR1 SGHRS and CDR2 YFSETQ. The CDR3 is 15 residues long. CDR3 protein: CASSLHQGASYEQYF. CDR3 DNA sequence: TGCGCCAGCAGTCTACACCAAGGGGCGTCCTACGAGCAGTACTTC.

This clone has just a few counts. The chain recombines TRBV7-9 with TRBJ2-7; D not resolved. With 5 bases removed from V and 5 bases from J, the gap between germline ends came to 10 bases. Looked up from germline, CDR1 is SEHNR and CDR2 is FQNEAQ (reference sequence). This CDR3 region has 12 residues. The CDR3 loop is CASSRRAHEQYF. The CDR3 nucleotides are TGTGCCAGCAGCCGTAGGGCCCACGAGCAGTACTTC.

V and J are TRBV2 and TRBJ2-5; 9 bases map to TRBD2. V lost 4 bases to trimming and J lost 2 bases; unmatched junction nucleotides: 5. The germline gives CDR1 SNHLY, CDR2 FYNNEI. The CDR3 runs to 15 residues. The CDR3 DNA sequence: TGTGCCAGCAGTGTTGTGCGGGAGGGGCAAGAGACCCAGTACTTC. This gives the protein CASSVVREGQETQYF.

The chain combines TRBV5-4 with TRBJ2-5, with 11 nucleotides matching TRBD2. The germline V gene encodes CDR1 SGHNT and CDR2 YYREEE (reference sequence). V lost 0 bases to trimming and J lost 4 bases; unmatched junction nucleotides: 2. The CDR3 contains 15 residues. CDR3 sequence reads: CASSLGLAGGETQYF. As DNA, the CDR3 is TGTGCCAGCAGCTTGGGGCTAGCGGGAGGAGAGACCCAGTACTTC. Full variable domain (rest looked up from reference TRBV5-4 and TRBJ2-5): ETGVTQSPTHLIKTRGQQVTLRCSSQSGHNTVSWYQQALGQGPQFIFQYYREEENGRGNFPPRFSGLQFPNYSSELNVNALELDDSALYLCASSLGLAGGETQYFGPGTRLLVL.

This chain uses TRBV29-1 with TRBJ2-1; D gene uncertain. V was cut by 6 bases and J by 1 base, with 10 bases left in between. CDR1 and CDR2 (germline): SQVTM, ANQGSEA. This CDR3 has 13 residues. The CDR3 reads CSVYLGSYNEQFF. The CDR3 region has the DNA TGCAGCGTGTACCTAGGGTCCTACAATGAGCAGTTCTTC.

As to this clone: At the DNA level, this CDR3 is encoded by other sequences in the same sample as well. The J gene is TRBJ2-7, the V gene TRBV27, with TRBD1 identical over 9 bases. After removal of 6 bases from V and 3 bases from J, the junction contained 3 bases not matched to a gene. Germline CDR1 is MNHEY and CDR2 is SMNVEV (reference sequence). CDR3 length: 13 residues. DNA of the CDR3: TGTGCCAGCAGCCCGGGACAGGGCTACGAGCAGTACTTC. Amino acid sequence: CASSPGQGYEQYF.

In its sample, this clone was seen once. The rearrangement uses TRBV5-6 and TRBJ2-7, with D tentatively TRBD1 or TRBD2 (5 bases each). This CDR3 spans 16 amino acids. The germline gives CDR1 SGHDT, CDR2 YYEEEE. The V and J ends lost 3 bases and 3 bases respectively, with 19 bases between them. CDR3 bases: TGTGCCAGCAGCTATGGGACGGTAAACTATGGCTACGAGCAGTACTTC. Translated, it gives CASSYGTVNYGYEQYF.

The chain uses TRBV6-5 and TRBJ2-7; no reliable D call. Deletions cut 2 bases from V and 4 bases from J, with 6 bases between. The CDR3 is 12 residues long. Germline V gene sequence: CDR1 MNHEY, CDR2 SVGAGI. CDR3 DNA sequence: TGTGCCAGCAGTTACCGACTGTACGAGCAGTACTTC. Translating it yields CASSYRLYEQYF.

V gene TRBV5-1 combines with J gene TRBJ2-2; TRBD2 matches 9 bases. This CDR3 contains 17 residues. The germline CDR1 and CDR2 sequences are SGHRS and YFSETQ. Unmatched junction bases numbered 9, after V lost 0 bases and J lost 6 bases. In nucleotides, the CDR3 is TGCGCCAGCAGCTTGGGCCCCGGCGGGAGGGGTTCCGGGGAGCTGTTTTTT. Translated: CASSLGPGGRGSGELFF.

A few counts support this clone. V and J are TRBV6-5 and TRBJ2-2, with 9 bases lining up with TRBD2. From germline, CDR1 is MNHEY and CDR2 SVGAGI. The CDR3 sequence is 14 residues long. Unmatched junction bases numbered 3, after V lost 4 bases and J lost 6 bases. The CDR3 DNA reads as TGTGCCAGCAGTTTAGCGGGAGCTGCCGGGGAGCTGTTTTTT. Translated, it gives CASSLAGAAGELFF.

The chain uses TRBV10-3 and TRBJ2-7; D could derive from TRBD1 or TRBD2 (7 bases each). V gave up 10 bases and J gave up 1 base, with 20 bases separating them. Germline lookup yields CDR1 ENHRY and CDR2 SYGVKD. The CDR3 length is 15 residues. CDR3 DNA: TGTGCCACCAACGCCGCAGGGGGGGTTTCCTACGAGCAGTACTTC. Its translation is CATNAAGGVSYEQYF.

This chain links TRBV7-9 with TRBJ2-5; 9 nucleotides align to TRBD1. Per germline, CDR1 SEHNR and CDR2 FQNEAQ (reference sequence). The CDR3 is 16 amino acids. The J segment lost 5 bases and the V segment lost 2 bases, leaving 9 bases of the junction unmatched. This chain's CDR3 is CASSLLVTGGWETQYF. The CDR3 DNA follows: TGTGCCAGCAGCTTATTGGTAACAGGGGGCTGGGAGACCCAGTACTTC.

V and J are TRBV7-8 and TRBJ2-7, with 7 bases matching TRBD1. The CDR3 spans 15 residues. The J segment lost 2 bases and the V segment lost 1 base, leaving 5 bases of the junction unmatched. CDR1 is SGHVS, CDR2 FQNEAQ, per germline. As DNA, the CDR3 is TGTGCCAGCAGCTTAGAGTTCCAGGGGGCCTACGAGCAGTACTTC. Its translation: CASSLEFQGAYEQYF.

This clone appeared once. The J gene is TRBJ2-7, the V gene TRBV4-3, with D perhaps matching TRBD1 (5 bases). The CDR3 has 14 residues. The germline V gene encodes CDR1 LGHNA and CDR2 YSLEER. V was pared by 4 bases and J by 0 bases, with 10 bases between. The CDR3 sequence: CASSLVRGSYEQYF. In nucleotides, the CDR3 is TGCGCCAGCAGCCTAGTAAGGGGCTCCTACGAGCAGTACTTC.